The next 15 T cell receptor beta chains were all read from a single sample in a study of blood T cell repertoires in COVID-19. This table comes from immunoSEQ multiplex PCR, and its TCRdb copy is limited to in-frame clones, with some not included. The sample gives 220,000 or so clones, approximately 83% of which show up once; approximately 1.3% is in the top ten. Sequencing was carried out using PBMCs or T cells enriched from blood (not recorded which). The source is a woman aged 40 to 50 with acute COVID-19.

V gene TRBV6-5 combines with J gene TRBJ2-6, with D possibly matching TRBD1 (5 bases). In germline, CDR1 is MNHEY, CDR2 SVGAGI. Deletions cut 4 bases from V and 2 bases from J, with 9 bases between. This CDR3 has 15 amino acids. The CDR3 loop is CASSWSGPGANVLTF. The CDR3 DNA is TGTGCCAGCAGTTGGTCAGGGCCTGGGGCCAACGTCCTGACTTTC.

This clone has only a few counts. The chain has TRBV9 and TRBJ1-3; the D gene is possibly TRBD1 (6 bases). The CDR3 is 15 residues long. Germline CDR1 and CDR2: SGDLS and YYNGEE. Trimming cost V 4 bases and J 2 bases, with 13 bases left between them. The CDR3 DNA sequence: TGTGCCAGCAGCCCCGGGGGGACAACTGGAAACACCATATATTTT. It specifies CASSPGGTTGNTIYF.

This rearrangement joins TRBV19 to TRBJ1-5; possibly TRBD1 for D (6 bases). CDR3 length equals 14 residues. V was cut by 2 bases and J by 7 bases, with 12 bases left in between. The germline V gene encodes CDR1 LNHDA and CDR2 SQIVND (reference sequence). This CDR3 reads CASSIRGGAQPQHF. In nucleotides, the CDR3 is TGTGCCAGTAGTATAAGGGGGGGAGCACAGCCCCAGCATTTT.

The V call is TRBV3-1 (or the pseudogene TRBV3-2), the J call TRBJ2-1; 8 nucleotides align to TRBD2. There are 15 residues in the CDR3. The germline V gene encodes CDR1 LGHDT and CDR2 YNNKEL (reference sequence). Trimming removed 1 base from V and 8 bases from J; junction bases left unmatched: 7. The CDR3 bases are TGTGCCAGCAGCCAAGCTGGGCGGGAGGACGATGAGCAGTTCTTC. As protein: CASSQAGREDDEQFF.

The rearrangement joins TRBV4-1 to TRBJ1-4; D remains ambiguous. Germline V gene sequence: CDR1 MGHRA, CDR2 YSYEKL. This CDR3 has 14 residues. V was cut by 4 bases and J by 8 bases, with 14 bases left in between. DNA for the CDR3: TGCGCCAGCAGCCCTAGGACTATAAGAGAAAAACTGTTTTTT. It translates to CASSPRTIREKLFF.

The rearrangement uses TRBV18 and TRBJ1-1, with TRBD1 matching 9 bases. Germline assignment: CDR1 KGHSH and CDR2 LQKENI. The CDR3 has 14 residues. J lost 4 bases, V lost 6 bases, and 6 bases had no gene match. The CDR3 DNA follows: TGTGCCAGCTCGTTCGACAGGGGGGGCACTGAAGCTTTCTTT. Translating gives CASSFDRGGTEAFF. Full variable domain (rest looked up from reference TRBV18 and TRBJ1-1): NAGVMQNPRHLVRRRGQEARLRCSPMKGHSHVYWYRQLPEEGLKFMVYLQKENIIDESGMPKERFSAEFPKEGPSILRIQQVVRGDSAAYFCASSFDRGGTEAFFGQGTRLTVV.

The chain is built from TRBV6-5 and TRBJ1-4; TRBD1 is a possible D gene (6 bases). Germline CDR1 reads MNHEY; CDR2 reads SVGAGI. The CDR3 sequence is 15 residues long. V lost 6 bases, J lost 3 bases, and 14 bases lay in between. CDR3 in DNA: TGTGCCAGCAGCACAGACAGGAGCTCTAATGAAAAACTGTTTTTT. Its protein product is CASSTDRSSNEKLFF.

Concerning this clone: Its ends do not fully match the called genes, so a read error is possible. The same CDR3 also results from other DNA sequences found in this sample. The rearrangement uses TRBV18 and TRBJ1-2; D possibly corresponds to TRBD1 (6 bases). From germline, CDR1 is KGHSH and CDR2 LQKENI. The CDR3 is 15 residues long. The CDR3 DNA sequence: TGTGCCAGCTCACCGACTGGACAGCTTAACTATGGTTACACCTTC. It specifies CASSPTGQLNYGYTF.

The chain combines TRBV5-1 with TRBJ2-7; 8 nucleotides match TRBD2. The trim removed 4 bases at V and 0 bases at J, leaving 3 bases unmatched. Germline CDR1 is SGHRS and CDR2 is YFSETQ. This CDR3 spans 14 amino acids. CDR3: CASSASGPSYEQYF. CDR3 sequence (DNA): TGCGCCAGCAGCGCTAGCGGGCCCTCCTACGAGCAGTACTTC.

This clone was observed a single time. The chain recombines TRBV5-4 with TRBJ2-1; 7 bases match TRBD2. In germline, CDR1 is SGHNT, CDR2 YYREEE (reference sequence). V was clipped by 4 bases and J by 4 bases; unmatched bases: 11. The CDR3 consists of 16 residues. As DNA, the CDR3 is TGTGCCAGCAGCAGCCCCGAGACTAGCAAATACAATGAGCAGTTCTTC. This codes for CASSSPETSKYNEQFF. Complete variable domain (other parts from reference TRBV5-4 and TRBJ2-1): ETGVTQSPTHLIKTRGQQVTLRCSSQSGHNTVSWYQQALGQGPQFIFQYYREEENGRGNFPPRFSGLQFPNYSSELNVNALELDDSALYLCASSSPETSKYNEQFFGPGTRLTVL.

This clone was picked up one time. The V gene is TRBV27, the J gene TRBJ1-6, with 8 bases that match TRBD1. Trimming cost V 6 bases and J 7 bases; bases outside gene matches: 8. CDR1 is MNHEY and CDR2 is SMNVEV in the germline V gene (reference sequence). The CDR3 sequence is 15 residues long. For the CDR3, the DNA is TGTGCCAGCAGCCGAAGGGGACAGGCGAATTCACCCCTCCACTTT. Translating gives CASSRRGQANSPLHF.

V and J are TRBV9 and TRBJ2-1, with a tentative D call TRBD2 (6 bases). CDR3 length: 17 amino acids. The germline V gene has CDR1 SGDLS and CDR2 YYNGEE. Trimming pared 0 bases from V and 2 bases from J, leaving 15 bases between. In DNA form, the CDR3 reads TGTGCCAGCAGCGTAGGAGGTACTAGCTCCCCCTACAATGAGCAGTTCTTC. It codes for CASSVGGTSSPYNEQFF.

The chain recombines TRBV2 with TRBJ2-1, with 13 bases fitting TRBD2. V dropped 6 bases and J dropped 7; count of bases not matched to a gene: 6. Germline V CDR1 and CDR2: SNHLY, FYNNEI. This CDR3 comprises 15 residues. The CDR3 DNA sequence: TGTGCCAGCAGGGCGACTAGCGGGGGGTTAAATGAGCAGTTCTTC. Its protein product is CASRATSGGLNEQFF.

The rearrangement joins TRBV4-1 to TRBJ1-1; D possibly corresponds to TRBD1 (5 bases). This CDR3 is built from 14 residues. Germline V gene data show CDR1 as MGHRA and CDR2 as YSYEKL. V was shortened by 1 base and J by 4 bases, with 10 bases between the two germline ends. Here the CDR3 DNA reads TGCGCCAGCAGCCAAGTTGCGGGGGTCACTGAAGCTTTCTTT. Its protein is CASSQVAGVTEAFF.

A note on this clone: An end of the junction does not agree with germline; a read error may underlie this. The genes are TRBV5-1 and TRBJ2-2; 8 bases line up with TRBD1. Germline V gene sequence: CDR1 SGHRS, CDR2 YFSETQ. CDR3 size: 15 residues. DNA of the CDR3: TGCGCCAGCAGATTGGACAGGGTAAACACCGGGGAGCTGTTTTTT. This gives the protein CASRLDRVNTGELFF.